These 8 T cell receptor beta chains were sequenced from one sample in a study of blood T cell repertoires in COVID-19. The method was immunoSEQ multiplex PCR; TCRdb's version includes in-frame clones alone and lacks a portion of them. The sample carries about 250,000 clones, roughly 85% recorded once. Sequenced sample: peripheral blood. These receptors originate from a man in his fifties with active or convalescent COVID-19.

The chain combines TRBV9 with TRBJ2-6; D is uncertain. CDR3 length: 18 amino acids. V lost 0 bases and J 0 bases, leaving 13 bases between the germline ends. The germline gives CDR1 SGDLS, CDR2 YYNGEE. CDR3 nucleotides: TGTGCCAGCAGCGTAGGGAGTGTAGTAGGCTCTGGGGCCAACGTCCTGACTTTC. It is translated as CASSVGSVVGSGANVLTF.

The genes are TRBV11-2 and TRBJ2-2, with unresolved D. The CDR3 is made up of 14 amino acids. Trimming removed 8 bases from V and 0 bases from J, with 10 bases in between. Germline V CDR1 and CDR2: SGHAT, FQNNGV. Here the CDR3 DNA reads TGTGCCAGCGGGCTCCCGCCGAACACCGGGGAGCTGTTTTTT. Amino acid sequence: CASGLPPNTGELFF.

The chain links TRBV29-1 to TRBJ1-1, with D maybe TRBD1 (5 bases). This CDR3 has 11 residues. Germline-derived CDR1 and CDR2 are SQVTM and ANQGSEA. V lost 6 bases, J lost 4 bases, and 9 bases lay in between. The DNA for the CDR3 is TGCAGCGTGGGGCGGGGCACTGAAGCTTTCTTT. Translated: CSVGRGTEAFF. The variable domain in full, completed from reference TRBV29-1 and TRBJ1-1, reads SAVISQKPSRDICQRGTSLTIQCQVDSQVTMMFWYRQQPGQSLTLIATANQGSEATYESGFVIDKFPISRPNLTFSTLTVSNMSPEDSSIYLCSVGRGTEAFFGQGTRLTVV.

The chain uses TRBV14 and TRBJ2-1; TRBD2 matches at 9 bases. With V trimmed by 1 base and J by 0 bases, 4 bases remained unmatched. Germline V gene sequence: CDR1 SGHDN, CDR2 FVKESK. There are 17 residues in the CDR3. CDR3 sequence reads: CASSQGRLADSYNEQFF. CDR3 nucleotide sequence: TGTGCCAGCAGCCAAGGTAGACTAGCGGACTCCTACAATGAGCAGTTCTTC.

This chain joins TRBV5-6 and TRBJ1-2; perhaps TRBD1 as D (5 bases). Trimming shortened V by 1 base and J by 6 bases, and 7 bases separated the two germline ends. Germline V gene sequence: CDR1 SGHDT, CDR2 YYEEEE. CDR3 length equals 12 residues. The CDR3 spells CASSLRGNGYTF. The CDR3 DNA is TGTGCCAGCAGCTTGCGGGGGAATGGCTACACCTTC.

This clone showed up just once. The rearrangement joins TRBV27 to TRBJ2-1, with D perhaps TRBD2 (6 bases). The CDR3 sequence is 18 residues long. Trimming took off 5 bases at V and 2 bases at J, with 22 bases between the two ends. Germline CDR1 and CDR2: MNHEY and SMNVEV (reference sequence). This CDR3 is CASSALFGRRGAYNEQFF. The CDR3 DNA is TGTGCCAGCAGTGCTTTATTCGGGAGACGAGGCGCCTACAATGAGCAGTTCTTC.

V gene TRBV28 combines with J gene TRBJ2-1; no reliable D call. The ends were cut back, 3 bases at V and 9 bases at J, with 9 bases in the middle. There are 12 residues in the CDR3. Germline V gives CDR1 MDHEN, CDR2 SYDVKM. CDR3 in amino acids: CASSFGDVEQFF. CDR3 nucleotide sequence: TGTGCCAGCAGTTTCGGAGACGTTGAGCAGTTCTTC.

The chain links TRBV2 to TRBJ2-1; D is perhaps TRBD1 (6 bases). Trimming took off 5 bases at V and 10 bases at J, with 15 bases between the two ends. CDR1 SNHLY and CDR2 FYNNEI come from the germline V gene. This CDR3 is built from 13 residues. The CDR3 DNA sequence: TGTGCCAGCAGTAGCGGACAGATCAAGGAGCAGTTCTTC. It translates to CASSSGQIKEQFF.